This TCR beta chain is from a study of blood T cell repertoires in COVID-19. Study information: Acute and convalescent COVID-19 specimens originated in the United States, Italy and Spain.

In the authors' workflow: Amplification of reference gene primers provided the estimated nucleated cell counts. This table comes from immunoSEQ multiplex PCR, and its TCRdb copy is limited to in-frame clones, with some not included. The V and J calls and clone size are taken from that table; D and trimming were inferred from the DNA. The sample records some 360,000 clones, about 89% being singletons. Germline V gene sequence: CDR1 MNHEY, CDR2 SMNVEV (reference sequence). This CDR3 spans 15 amino acids. After removal of 5 bases from V and 0 bases from J, the junction contained 3 bases not matched to a gene.

The source of this sequence is a woman aged 55-69 years with COVID-19, enrolled during active disease. Sequences were obtained from peripheral blood. This rearrangement joins TRBV27 to TRBJ2-3; 9 bases agree with TRBD2. This CDR3 reads CASSRLAASTDTQYF. The CDR3 nucleotides are TGTGCCAGCAGTAGACTAGCGGCTAGCACAGATACGCAGTATTTT.